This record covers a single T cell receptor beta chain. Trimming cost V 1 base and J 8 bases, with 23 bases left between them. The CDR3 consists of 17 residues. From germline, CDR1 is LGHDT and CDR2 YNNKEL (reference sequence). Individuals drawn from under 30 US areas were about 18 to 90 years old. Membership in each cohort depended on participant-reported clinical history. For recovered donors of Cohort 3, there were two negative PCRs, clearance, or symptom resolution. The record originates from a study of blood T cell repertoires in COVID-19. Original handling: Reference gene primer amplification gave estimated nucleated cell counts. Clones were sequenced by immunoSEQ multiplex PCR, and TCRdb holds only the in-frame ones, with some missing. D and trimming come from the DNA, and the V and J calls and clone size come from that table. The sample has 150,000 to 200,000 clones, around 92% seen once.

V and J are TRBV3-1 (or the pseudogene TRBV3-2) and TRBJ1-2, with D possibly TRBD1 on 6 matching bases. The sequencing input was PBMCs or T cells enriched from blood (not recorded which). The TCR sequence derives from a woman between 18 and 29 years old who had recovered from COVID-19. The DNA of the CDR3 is TGTGCCAGCAGCCAAGGGTCCGGACAGTTTCGTCCCGGGGGCTACACCTTC. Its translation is CASSQGSGQFRPGGYTF.